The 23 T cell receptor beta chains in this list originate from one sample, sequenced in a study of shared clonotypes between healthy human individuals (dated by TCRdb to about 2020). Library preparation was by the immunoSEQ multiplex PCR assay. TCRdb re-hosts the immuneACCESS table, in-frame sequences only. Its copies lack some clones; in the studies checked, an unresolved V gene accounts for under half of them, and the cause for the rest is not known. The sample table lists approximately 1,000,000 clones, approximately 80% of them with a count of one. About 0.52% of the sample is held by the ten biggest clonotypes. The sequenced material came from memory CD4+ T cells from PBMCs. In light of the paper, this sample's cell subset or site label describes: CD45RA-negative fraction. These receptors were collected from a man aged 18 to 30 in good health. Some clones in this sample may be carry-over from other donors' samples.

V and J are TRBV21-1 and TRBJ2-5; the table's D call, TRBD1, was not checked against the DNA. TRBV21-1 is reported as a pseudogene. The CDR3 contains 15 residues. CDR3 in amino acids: CASSKEVPGGETQYF. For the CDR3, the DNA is TGTGCCAGCAGCAAAGAGGTCCCAGGGGGAGAGACCCAGTACTTC.

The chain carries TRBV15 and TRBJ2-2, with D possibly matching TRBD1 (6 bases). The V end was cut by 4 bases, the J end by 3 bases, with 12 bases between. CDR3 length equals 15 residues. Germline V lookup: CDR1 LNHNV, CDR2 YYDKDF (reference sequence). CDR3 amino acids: CATSTQGWDTGELFF. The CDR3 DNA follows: TGTGCCACCAGCACACAGGGTTGGGACACCGGGGAGCTGTTTTTT.

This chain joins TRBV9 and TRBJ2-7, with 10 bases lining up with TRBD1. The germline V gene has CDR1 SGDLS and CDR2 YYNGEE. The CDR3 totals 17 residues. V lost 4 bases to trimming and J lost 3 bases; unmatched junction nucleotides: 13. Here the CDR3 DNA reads TGTGCCAGCAGCCCCAGGGACAGGGGAATTCTGGGCTACGAGCAGTACTTC. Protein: CASSPRDRGILGYEQYF.

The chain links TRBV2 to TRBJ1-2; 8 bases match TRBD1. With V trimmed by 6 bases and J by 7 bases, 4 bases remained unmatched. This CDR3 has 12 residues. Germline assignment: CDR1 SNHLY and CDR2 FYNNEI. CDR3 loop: CASSQGAGGYTF. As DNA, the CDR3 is TGTGCCAGCAGCCAGGGGGCTGGTGGCTACACCTTC.

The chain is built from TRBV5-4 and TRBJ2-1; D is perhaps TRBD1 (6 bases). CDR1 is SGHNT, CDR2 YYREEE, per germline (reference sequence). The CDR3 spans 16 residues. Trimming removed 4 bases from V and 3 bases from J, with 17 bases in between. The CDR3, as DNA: TGTGCCAGCAGCCGCTCAGGGGTTAGCGACTACAATGAGCAGTTCTTC. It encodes CASSRSGVSDYNEQFF.

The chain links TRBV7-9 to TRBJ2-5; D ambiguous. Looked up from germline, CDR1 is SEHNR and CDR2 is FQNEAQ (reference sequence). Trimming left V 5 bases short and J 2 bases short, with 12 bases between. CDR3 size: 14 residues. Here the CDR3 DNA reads TGTGCCAGCAGCCACCTAAGTTATCAAGAGACCCAGTACTTC. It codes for CASSHLSYQETQYF.

In nucleotides, the CDR3 is TGTGCCAGCAGCTTAGCGCTCGCGGGAGTGCAGGAGCAGTTCTTC. Translating gives CASSLALAGVQEQFF. V is TRBV7-7 and J is TRBJ2-1, with 7 bases lining up with TRBD2. After removal of 0 bases from V and 10 bases from J, the junction contained 9 bases not matched to a gene. Germline V gene data show CDR1 as SSHAT and CDR2 as FNYEAQ (reference sequence). The CDR3 consists of 15 residues.

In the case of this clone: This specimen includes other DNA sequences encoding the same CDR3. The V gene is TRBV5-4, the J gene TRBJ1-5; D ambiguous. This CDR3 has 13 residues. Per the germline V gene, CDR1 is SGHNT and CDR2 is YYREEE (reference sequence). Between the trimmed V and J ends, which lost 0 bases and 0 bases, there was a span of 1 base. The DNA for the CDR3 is TGTGCCAGCAGCTTGGGTAGCAATCAGCCCCAGCATTTT. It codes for CASSLGSNQPQHF.

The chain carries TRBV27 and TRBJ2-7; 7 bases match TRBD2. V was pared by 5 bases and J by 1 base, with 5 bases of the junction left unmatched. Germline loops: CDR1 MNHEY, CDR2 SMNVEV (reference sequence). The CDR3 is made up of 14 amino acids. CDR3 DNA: TGTGCCAGCAGTAATAGCGGGCAATCCTACGAGCAGTACTTC. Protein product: CASSNSGQSYEQYF.

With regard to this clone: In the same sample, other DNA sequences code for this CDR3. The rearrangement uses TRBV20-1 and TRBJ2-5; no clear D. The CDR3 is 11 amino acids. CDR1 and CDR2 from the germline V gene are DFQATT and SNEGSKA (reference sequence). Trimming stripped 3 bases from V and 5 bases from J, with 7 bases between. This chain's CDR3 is CSASLSETQYF. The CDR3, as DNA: TGCAGTGCTAGTTTGTCGGAGACCCAGTACTTC.

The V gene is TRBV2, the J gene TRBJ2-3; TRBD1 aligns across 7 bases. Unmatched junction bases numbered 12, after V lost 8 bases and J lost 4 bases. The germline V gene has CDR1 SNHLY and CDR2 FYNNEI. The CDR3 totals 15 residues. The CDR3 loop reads CASGQDLGYADTQYF. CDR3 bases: TGTGCCAGCGGACAGGACTTAGGATACGCAGATACGCAGTATTTT. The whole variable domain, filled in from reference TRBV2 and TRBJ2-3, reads EPEVTQTPSHQVTQMGQEVILRCVPISNHLYFYWYRQILGQKVEFLVSFYNNEISEKSEIFDDQFSVERPDGSNFTLKIRSTKLEDSAMYFCASGQDLGYADTQYFGPGTRLTVL.

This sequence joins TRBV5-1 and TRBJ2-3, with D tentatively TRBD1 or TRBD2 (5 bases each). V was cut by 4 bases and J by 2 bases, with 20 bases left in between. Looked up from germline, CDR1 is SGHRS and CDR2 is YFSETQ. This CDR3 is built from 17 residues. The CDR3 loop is CASSPWFRGSTTDTQYF. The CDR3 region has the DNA TGCGCCAGCAGCCCCTGGTTCCGGGGCAGCACCACAGATACGCAGTATTTT.

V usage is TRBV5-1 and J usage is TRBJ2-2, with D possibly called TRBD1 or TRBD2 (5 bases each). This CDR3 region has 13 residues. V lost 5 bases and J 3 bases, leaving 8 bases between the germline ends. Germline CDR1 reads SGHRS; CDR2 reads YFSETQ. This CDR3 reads CASSGGDTGELFF. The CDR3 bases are TGCGCCAGCAGTGGGGGAGACACCGGGGAGCTGTTTTTT.

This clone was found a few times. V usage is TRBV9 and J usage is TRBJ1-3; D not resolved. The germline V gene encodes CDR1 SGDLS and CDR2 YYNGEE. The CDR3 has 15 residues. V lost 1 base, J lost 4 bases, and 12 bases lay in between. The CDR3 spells CASSVSWATGNTIYF. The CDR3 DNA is TGTGCCAGCAGCGTATCGTGGGCTACGGGAAACACCATATATTTT.

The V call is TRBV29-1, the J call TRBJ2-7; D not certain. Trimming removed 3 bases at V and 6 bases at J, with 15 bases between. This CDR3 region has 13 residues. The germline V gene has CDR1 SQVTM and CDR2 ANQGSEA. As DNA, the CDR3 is TGCAGCGTTGAGGCACAATTGGGAACCGAGCAGTACTTC. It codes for CSVEAQLGTEQYF.

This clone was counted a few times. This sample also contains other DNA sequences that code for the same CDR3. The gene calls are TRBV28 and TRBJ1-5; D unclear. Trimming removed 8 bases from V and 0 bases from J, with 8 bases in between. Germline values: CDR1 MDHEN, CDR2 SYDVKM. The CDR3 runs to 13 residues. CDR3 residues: CASRLDSNQPQHF. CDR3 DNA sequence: TGTGCCAGCCGATTGGATAGCAATCAGCCCCAGCATTTT.

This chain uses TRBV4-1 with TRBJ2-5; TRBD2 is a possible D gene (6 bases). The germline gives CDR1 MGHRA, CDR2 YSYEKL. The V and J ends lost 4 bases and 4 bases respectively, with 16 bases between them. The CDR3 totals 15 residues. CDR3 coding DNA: TGCGCCAGCAGCCCGCCCCTGCGGGAATCAGAGACCCAGTACTTC. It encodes CASSPPLRESETQYF.

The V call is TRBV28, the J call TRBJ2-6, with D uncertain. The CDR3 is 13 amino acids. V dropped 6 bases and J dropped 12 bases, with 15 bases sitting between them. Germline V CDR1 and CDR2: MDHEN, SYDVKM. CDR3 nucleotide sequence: TGTGCCAGCAGCCCGGACGGTTCGCGCGTCCTGACTTTC. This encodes CASSPDGSRVLTF. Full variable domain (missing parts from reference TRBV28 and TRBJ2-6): DVKVTQSSRYLVKRTGEKVFLECVQDMDHENMFWYRQDPGLGLRLIYFSYDVKMKEKGDIPEGYSVSREKKERFSLILESASTNQTSMYLCASSPDGSRVLTFGAGSRLTVL.

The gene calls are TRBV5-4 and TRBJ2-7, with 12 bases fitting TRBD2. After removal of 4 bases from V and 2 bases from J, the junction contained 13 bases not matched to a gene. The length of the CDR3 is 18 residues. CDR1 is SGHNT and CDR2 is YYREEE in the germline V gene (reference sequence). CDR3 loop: CASSGGVPTSGSTYEQYF. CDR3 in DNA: TGTGCCAGCAGCGGAGGCGTACCGACTAGCGGGAGCACCTACGAGCAGTACTTC.

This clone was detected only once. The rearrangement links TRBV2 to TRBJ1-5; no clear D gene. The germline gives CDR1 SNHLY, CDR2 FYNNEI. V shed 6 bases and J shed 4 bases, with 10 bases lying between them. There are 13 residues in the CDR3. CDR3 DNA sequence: TGTGCCAGCAGGCGGGAGGAGAATCAGCCCCAGCATTTT. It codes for CASRREENQPQHF.

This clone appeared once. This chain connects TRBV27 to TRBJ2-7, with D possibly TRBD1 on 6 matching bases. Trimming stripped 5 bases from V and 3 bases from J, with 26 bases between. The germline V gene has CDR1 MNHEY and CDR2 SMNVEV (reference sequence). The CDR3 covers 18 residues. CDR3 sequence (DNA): TGTGCCAGCAGTCCAGAGGAAGGGACACCGACGAGGGGCTACGAGCAGTACTTC. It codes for CASSPEEGTPTRGYEQYF.

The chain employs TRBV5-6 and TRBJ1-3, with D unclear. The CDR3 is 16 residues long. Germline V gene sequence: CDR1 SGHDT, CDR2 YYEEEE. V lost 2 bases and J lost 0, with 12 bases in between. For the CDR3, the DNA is TGTGCCAGCAGCTTTCTTCTGGAGAGCTCTGGAAACACCATATATTTT. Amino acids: CASSFLLESSGNTIYF.

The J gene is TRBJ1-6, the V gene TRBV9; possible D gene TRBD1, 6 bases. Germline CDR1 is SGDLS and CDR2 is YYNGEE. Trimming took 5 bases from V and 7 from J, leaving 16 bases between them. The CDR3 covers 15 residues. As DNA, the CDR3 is TGTGCCAGCAGTTCTACAGGGAGGGAAAATTCACCCCTCCACTTT. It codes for CASSSTGRENSPLHF.